This TCR beta chain was identified in a study of T cell repertoires in cytomegalovirus infection. Background on the study: The public TCR beta signatures pointed to both CMV infection and matching HLA type.

This clonotype has a single count. Its antigen remains unidentified. TCRdb itself ran the reads through MiXCR, one entry per CDR3 protein. There are 450,000 to 550,000 distinct CDR3 sequences in the sample; more than 40% occur only once, and 43% lies in the top ten. Germline CDR1 and CDR2: MDHEN and SYDVKM. CDR3 size: 17 residues. The ends lost 3 bases at V and 1 base at J; junction bases unmatched: 9. The material sequenced was cultured PBMCs, taken from culture after CMV antigen stimulation. The TCR was taken from a human donor in good health (CMV status not recorded). Some clones in this sample may be carry-over from other donors' samples. This rearrangement joins TRBV28 to TRBJ1-5; 7 bases map to TRBD1. CDR3 sequence reads: CASSFVRGLGSNQPQHF. DNA of the CDR3: TGTGCCAGCAGTTTTGTGAGGGGGCTTGGGAGCAATCAGCCCCAGCATTTT.